The source of this T cell receptor (beta chain) is a study of regulatory T cells in long-lasting Graves disease. Time point given: newly diagnosed GD, antithyroid drugs for less than 3 months. Extracted PBMC RNA gave rise to the TCR library. Library construction for TCR beta used iRepertoire HTBI primers and Arm-PCR of CDR3 regions. TCRdb called the multiplex PCR reads again in MiXCR, with one record for every CDR3 protein. The data show about 440,000 distinct CDR3 sequences, with approximately 15% seen just once and 16% held by the top ten. J gave up 4 bases and V 2 bases, and 13 bases lay outside the gene matches. Germline V lookup: CDR1 GTSNPN, CDR2 SVGIG (reference sequence). The CDR3 has 17 amino acids. This clonotype was seen many times. This sample was shared with a second study, whose subject was T cells in Graves' hyperthyroidism and ophthalmopathy.

This chain connects TRBV30 to TRBJ2-5; 10 bases fit TRBD2. This material consisted of peripheral blood mononuclear cells (PBMCs), taken at new diagnosis, from a patient treated with antithyroid drugs. The clonotype was recovered from a woman under 40 with Graves disease. Here the CDR3 reads CAWSRVAGGVAGETQYF. The CDR3 nucleotides are TGTGCCTGGAGTAGAGTAGCGGGAGGCGTCGCGGGAGAGACCCAGTACTTC.